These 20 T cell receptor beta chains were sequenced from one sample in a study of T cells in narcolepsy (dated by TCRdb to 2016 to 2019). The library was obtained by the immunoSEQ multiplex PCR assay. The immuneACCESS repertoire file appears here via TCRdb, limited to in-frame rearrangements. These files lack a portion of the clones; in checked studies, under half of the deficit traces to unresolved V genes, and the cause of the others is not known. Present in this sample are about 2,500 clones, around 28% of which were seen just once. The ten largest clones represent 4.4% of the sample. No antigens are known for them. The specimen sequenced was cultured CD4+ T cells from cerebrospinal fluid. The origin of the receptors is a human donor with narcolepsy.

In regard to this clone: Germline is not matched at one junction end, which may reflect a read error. DNA for the CDR3: TGTACCTGGAGTCGAAGGGGGGAGCAGTTCTTC. Its protein product is CTWSRRGEQFF. The chain links TRBV30 to TRBJ2-1; TRBD1 is a possible D gene (6 bases). This CDR3 has 11 residues. The germline CDR1 and CDR2 sequences are GTSNPN and SVGIG (reference sequence).

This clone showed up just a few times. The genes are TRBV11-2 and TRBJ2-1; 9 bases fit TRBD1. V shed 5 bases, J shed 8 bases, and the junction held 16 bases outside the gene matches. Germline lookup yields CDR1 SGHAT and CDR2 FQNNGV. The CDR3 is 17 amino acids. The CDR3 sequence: CASSPINRGQGVYEQFF. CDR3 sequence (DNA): TGTGCCAGCAGCCCAATTAATAGGGGACAGGGTGTATATGAGCAGTTCTTC.

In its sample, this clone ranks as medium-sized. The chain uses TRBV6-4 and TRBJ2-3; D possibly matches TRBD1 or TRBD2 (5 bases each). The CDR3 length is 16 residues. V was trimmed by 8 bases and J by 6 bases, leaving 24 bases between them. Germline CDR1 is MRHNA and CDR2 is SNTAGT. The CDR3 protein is CASGYCWDLSPDTQYF. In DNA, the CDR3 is TGTGCCAGCGGATACTGTTGGGACCTGAGCCCGGATACGCAGTATTTT.

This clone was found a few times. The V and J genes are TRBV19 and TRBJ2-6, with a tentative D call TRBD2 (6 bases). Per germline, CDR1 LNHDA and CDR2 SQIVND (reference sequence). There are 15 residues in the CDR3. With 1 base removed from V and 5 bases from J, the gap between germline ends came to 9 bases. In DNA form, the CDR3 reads TGTGCCAGTAGTATAGGCGGGGAGTGGGCCAACGTCCTGACTTTC. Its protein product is CASSIGGEWANVLTF. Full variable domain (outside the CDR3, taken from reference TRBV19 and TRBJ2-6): DGGITQSPKYLFRKEGQNVTLSCEQNLNHDAMYWYRQDPGQGLRLIYYSQIVNDFQKGDIAEGYSVSREKKESFPLTVTSAQKNPTAFYLCASSIGGEWANVLTFGAGSRLTVL.

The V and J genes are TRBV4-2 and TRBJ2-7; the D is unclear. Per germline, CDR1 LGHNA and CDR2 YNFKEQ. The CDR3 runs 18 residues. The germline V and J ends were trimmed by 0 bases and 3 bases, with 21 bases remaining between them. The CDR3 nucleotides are TGTGCCAGCAGCCAAGATCTTTCGCGGTGGGCTAACTTCTACGAGCAGTACTTC. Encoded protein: CASSQDLSRWANFYEQYF.

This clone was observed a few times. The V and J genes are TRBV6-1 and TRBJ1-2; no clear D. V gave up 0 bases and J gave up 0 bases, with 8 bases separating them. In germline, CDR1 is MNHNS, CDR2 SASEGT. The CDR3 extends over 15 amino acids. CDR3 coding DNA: TGTGCCAGCAGTGAAGCTCCAGCCTCTAACTATGGCTACACCTTC. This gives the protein CASSEAPASNYGYTF.

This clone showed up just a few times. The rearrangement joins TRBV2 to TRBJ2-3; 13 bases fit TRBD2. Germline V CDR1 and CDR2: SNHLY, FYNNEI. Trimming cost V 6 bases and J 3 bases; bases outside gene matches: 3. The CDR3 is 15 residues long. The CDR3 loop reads CASRGLAGTTDTQYF. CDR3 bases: TGTGCCAGCAGGGGACTAGCGGGGACAACAGATACGCAGTATTTT. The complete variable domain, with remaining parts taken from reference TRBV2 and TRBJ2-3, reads EPEVTQTPSHQVTQMGQEVILRCVPISNHLYFYWYRQILGQKVEFLVSFYNNEISEKSEIFDDQFSVERPDGSNFTLKIRSTKLEDSAMYFCASRGLAGTTDTQYFGPGTRLTVL.

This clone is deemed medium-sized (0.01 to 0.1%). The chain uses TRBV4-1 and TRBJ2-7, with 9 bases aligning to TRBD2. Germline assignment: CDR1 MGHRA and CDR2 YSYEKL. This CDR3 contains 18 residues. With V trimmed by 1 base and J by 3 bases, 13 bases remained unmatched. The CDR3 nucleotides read TGCGCCAGCAGCCAAGTACCCAGCGGGGGGCCCTCTTTCTACGAGCAGTACTTC. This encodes CASSQVPSGGPSFYEQYF.

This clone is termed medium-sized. CDR3 DNA: TGTGCCAGCGGACCGGACAGGGCCGACTACAATGAGCAGTTCTTC. Its protein product is CASGPDRADYNEQFF. The chain employs TRBV5-5 and TRBJ2-1; 8 bases fit TRBD1. The CDR3 extends over 15 amino acids. Germline V CDR1 and CDR2: SGHKS, YYEKEE (reference sequence). With V trimmed by 7 bases and J by 3 bases, 9 bases remained unmatched.

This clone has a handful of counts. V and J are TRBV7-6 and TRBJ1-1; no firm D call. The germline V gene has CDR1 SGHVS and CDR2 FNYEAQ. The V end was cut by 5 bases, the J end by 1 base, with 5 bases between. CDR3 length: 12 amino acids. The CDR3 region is CASSPPNTEAFF. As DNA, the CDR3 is TGTGCCAGCAGCCCACCGAACACTGAAGCTTTCTTT.

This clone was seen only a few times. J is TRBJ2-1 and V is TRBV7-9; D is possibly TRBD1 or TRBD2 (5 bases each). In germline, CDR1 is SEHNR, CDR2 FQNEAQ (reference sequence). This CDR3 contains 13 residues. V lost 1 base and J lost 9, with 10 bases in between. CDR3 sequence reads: CASSLGRGGEQFF. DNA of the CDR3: TGTGCCAGCAGCTTAGGGCGTGGGGGTGAGCAGTTCTTC.

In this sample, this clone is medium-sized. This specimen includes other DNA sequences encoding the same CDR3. The chain's CDR3 is CASTYNGGFRSPLHF. CDR3 bases: TGTGCCAGCACCTATAATGGGGGTTTTCGGTCACCCCTCCACTTT. The gene calls are TRBV27 and TRBJ1-6, with a weak D call TRBD1 (5 bases). The CDR3 has 15 amino acids. Trimming took 7 bases from V and 10 from J, leaving 20 bases between them. Germline V gives CDR1 MNHEY, CDR2 SMNVEV (reference sequence).

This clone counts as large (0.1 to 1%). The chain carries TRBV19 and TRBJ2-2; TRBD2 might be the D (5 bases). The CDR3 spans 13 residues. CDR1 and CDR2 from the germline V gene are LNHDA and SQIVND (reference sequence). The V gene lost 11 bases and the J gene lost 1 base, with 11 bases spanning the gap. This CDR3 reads CASYGGNTGELFF. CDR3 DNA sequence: TGTGCCTCGTACGGAGGGAACACCGGGGAGCTGTTTTTT.

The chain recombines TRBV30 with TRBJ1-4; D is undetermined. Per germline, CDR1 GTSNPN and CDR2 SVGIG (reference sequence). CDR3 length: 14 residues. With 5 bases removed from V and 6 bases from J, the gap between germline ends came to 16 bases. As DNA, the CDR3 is TGTGCCTGGGGATACAGCCGAAGGGATGAAAAACTGTTTTTT. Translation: CAWGYSRRDEKLFF. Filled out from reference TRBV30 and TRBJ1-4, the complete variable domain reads SQTIHQWPATLVQPVGSPLSLECTVEGTSNPNLYWYRQAAGRGLQLLFYSVGIGQISSEVPQNLSASRPQDRQFILSSKKLLLSDSGFYLCAWGYSRRDEKLFFGSGTQLSVL.

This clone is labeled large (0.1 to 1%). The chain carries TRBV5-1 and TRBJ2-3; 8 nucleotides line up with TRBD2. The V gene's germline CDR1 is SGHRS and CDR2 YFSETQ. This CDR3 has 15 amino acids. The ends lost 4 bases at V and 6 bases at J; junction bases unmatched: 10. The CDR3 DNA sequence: TGCGCCAGCAGCCCAGCGGGGGTCAACGCGGATACGCAGTATTTT. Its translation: CASSPAGVNADTQYF.

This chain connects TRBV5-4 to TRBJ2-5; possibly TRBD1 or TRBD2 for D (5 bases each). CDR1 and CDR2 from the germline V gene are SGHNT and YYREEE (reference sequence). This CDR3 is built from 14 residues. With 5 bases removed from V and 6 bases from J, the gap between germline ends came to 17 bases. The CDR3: CASRRDRDRQTQYF. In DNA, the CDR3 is TGTGCCAGCAGACGGGACCGCGATCGTCAGACCCAGTACTTC.

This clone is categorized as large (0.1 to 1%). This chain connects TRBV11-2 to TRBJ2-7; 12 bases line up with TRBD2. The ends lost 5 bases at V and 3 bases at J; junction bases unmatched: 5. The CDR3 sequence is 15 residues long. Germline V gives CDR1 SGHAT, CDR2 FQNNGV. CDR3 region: CASSPQTSGSYEQYF. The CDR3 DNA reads TGTGCCAGCAGCCCGCAGACTAGCGGGAGCTACGAGCAGTACTTC. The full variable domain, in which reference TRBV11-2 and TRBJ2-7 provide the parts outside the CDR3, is EAGVAQSPRYKIIEKRQSVAFWCNPISGHATLYWYQQILGQGPKLLIQFQNNGVVDDSQLPKDRFSAERLKGVDSTLKIQPAKLEDSAVYLCASSPQTSGSYEQYFGPGTRLTVT.

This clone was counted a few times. CDR3 sequence (DNA): TGTGCCAGCAGCTTAGAGCGGGGGCTCTACGAGCAGTACTTC. Its protein is CASSLERGLYEQYF. J is TRBJ2-7 and V is TRBV7-3, with 8 bases that match TRBD2. The junction had 3 bases not matched to a gene; V was cut back by 2 bases and J by 3 bases. In germline, CDR1 is SGHTA, CDR2 FQGTGA. This CDR3 has 14 residues.

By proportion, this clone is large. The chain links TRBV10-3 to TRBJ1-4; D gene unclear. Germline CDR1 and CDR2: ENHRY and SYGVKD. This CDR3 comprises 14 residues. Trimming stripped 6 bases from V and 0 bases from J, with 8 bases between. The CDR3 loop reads CAISQSTTNEKLFF. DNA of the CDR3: TGTGCCATCAGCCAAAGCACAACTAATGAAAAACTGTTTTTT.

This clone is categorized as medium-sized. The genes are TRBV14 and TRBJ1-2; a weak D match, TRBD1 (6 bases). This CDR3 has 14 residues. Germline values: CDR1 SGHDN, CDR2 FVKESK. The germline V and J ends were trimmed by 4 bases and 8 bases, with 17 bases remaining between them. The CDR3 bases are TGTGCCAGCAGCCTTCACAGGGAGAGGACCGGCTACACCTTC. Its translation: CASSLHRERTGYTF.